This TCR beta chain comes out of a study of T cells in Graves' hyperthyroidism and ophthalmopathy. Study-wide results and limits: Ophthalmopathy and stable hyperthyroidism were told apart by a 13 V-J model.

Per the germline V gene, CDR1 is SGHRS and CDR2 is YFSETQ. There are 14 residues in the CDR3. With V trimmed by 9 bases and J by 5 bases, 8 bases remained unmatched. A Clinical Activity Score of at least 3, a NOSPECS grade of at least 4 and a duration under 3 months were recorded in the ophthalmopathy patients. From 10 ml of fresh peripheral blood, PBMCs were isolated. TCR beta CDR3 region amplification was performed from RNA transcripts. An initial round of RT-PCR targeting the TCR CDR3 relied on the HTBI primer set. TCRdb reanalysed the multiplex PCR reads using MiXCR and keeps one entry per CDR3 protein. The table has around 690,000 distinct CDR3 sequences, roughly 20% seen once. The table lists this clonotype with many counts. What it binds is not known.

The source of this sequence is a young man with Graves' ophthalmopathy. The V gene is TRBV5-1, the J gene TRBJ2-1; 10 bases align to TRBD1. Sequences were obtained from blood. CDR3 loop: CATTPGQGNNEQFF. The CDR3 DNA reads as TGCGCCACCACCCCGGGACAGGGGAACAATGAGCAGTTCTTC.